This T cell receptor beta chain was sequenced in a study of blood T cell repertoires in COVID-19. Study overall: Researchers got acute and convalescent COVID-19 samples from the United States, Italy and Spain.

Libraries were prepared by immunoSEQ multiplex PCR; TCRdb keeps only in-frame clonotypes and omits some of them. The sample lists roughly 200,000 clones; roughly 90% were seen once. Germline V gives CDR1 SGHDT, CDR2 YYEEEE. V lost 5 bases, J lost 2 bases, and 13 bases lay in between. The CDR3 contains 14 residues. This TCR came from a man between 45 and 60 years old with acute or convalescent COVID-19. The sequenced sample consisted of peripheral blood. This rearrangement joins TRBV5-6 to TRBJ1-1; maybe TRBD1 (5 bases). The chain's CDR3 is CASRGRGGNTEAFF. The CDR3 region has the DNA TGTGCCAGCAGAGGTAGGGGTGGAAACACTGAAGCTTTCTTT. Full variable domain (missing parts from reference TRBV5-6 and TRBJ1-1): DAGVTQSPTHLIKTRGQQVTLRCSPKSGHDTVSWYQQALGQGPQFIFQYYEEEERQRGNFPDRFSGHQFPNYSSELNVNALLLGDSALYLCASRGRGGNTEAFFGQGTRLTVV.